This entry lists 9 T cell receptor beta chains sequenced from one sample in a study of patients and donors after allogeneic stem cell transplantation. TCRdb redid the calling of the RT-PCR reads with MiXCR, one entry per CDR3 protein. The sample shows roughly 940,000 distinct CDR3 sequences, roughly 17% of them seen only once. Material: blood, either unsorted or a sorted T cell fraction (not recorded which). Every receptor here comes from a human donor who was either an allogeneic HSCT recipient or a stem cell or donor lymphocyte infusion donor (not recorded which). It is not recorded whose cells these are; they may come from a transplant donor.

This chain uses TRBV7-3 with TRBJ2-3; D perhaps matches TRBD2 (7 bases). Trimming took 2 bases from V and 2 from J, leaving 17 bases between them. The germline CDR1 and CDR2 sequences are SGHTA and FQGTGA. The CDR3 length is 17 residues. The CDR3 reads CASSLSGTGGHTDTQYF. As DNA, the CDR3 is TGTGCCAGCAGCTTATCAGGGACCGGGGGGCACACAGATACGCAGTATTTT.

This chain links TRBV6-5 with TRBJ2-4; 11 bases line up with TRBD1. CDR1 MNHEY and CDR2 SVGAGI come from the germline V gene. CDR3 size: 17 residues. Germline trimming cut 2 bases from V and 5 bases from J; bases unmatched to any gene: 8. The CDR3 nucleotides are TGTGCCAGCAGTTACGCCTTAGGACAGGGGGCGGAAAACATTCAGTACTTC. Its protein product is CASSYALGQGAENIQYF.

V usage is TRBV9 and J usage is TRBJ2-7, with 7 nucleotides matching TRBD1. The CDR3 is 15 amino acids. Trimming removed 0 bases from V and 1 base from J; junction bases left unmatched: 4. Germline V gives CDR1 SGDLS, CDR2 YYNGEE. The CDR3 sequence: CASSVGETGSYEQYF. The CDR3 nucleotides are TGTGCCAGCAGCGTAGGTGAGACAGGGTCCTACGAGCAGTACTTC.

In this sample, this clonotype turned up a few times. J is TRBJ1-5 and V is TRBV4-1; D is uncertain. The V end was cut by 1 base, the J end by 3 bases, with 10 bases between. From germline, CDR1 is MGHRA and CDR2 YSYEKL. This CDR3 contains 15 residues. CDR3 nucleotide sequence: TGCGCCAGCAGCCAAGGGGGTGGGCTCAATCAGCCCCAGCATTTT. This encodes CASSQGGGLNQPQHF.

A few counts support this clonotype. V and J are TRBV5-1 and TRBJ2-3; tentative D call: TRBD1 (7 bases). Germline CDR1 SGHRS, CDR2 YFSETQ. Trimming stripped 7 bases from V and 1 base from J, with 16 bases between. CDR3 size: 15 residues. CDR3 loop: CASRGTAKGTDTQYF. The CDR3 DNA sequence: TGCGCCAGCCGGGGGACAGCCAAAGGCACAGATACGCAGTATTTT. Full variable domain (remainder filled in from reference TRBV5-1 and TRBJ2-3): KAGVTQTPRYLIKTRGQQVTLSCSPISGHRSVSWYQQTPGQGLQFLFEYFSETQRNKGNFPGRFSGRQFSNSRSEMNVSTLELGDSALYLCASRGTAKGTDTQYFGPGTRLTVL.

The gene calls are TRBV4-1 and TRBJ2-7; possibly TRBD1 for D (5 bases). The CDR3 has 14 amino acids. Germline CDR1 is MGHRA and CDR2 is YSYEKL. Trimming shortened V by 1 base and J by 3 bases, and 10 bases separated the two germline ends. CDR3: CASSQVQGNYEQYF. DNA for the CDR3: TGCGCCAGCAGCCAAGTTCAGGGTAACTACGAGCAGTACTTC.

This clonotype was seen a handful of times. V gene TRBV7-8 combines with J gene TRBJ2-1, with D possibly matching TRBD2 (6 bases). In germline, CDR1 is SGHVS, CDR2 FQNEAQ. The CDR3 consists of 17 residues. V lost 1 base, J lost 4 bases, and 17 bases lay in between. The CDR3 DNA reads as TGTGCCAGCAGCTTAGTGGGAGGCCCTAGTTCTTACAATGAGCAGTTCTTC. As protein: CASSLVGGPSSYNEQFF.

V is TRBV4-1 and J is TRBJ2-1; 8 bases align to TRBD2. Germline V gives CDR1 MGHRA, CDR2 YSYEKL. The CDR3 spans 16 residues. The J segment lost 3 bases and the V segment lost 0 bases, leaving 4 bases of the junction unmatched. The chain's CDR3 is CASSQDRGTSYNEQFF. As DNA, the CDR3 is TGCGCCAGCAGCCAAGATCGGGGGACTAGCTACAATGAGCAGTTCTTC.

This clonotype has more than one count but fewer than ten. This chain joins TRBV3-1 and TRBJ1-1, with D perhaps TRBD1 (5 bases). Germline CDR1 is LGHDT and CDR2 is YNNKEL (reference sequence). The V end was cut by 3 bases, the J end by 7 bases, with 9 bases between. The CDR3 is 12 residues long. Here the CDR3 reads CASSHGGLEAFF. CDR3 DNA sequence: TGTGCCAGCAGCCATGGGGGACTTGAAGCTTTCTTT. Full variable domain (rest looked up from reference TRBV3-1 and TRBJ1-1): DTAVSQTPKYLVTQMGNDKSIKCEQNLGHDTMYWYKQDSKKFLKIMFSYNNKELIINETVPNRFSPKSPDKAHLNLHINSLELGDSAVYFCASSHGGLEAFFGQGTRLTVV.